This T cell receptor beta chain was recovered during a study of T cell repertoires in cytomegalovirus infection. Overall study context: HLA-B-restricted CMV epitopes that are well studied were used alongside recently identified HLA-C-restricted ones. Public TCR beta signatures marked donors with CMV infection and the matching HLA.

The table lists this clonotype with a few counts. The antigen is unknown. Each CDR3 protein gets one entry after TCRdb re-called the reads with MiXCR. The table has about 920,000 distinct CDR3 sequences, around a third seen once. The CDR3 is 15 amino acids. The ends were cut back, 3 bases at V and 0 bases at J, with 12 bases in the middle. Study-level points and caveats: Adding up the frequency of public TCR beta families identified people who carried CMV plus the relevant HLA.

The chain is built from TRBV12-3 or TRBV12-4 and TRBJ2-7, with no clear D. The sequence came from a human donor in good health (CMV status not recorded). Some clones in this sample may be carry-over from other donors' samples. The sample was cultured CD8+ T cells from PBMCs, taken from culture after CMV antigen stimulation. CDR3 region: CASSLNGRSSYEQYF. CDR3 nucleotide sequence: TGTGCCAGCAGTTTGAACGGGCGAAGCTCCTACGAGCAGTACTTC.